This paragraph reports one T cell receptor beta chain. The CDR3 spans 14 residues. Germline loops: CDR1 MNHEY, CDR2 SVGAGI. V gave up 6 bases and J gave up 4 bases; unmatched junction bases: 5. Authors' data handling: Amplification from reference gene primers served as the basis for estimated nucleated cell counts. Data came from immunoSEQ multiplex PCR; TCRdb stores just in-frame clones and leaves some out. The V and J calls and clone size were taken over from that table, and D and trimming were inferred from the DNA. The sample has 120,000 or so clones, approximately 84% seen once; the top ten hold around an eighth. This sample is part of a study of blood T cell repertoires in COVID-19. Looking at the study overall: Acute and convalescent COVID-19 samples came from the United States, Italy and Spain. PBMCs, B-cell-depleted T cells, or T cells provided the cDNA or gDNA that made up the material.

The sequencing sample was made of peripheral blood. The clonotype comes from a young woman who had recovered from COVID-19. The chain employs TRBV6-5 and TRBJ2-3; 9 bases line up with TRBD1. The CDR3 protein is CASRKQGAADTQYF. The CDR3, as DNA: TGTGCCAGCAGGAAACAGGGGGCGGCAGATACGCAGTATTTT.